This T cell receptor beta chain was recovered during a study of T cells after yellow fever vaccination. Whole-study context: Those fractions that held only low numbers of cells were prepared using the SMART-Seq v4 Ultra Low Input RNA kit. General observations from the study: At less than 97% for CD4 and around 91% for CD8, most primary-vaccination clones showed up again after the booster.

The authors made TCR cDNA by 5'RACE template switching, adding a universal primer site and UMIs. TCRdb itself ran the 5' RACE reads through MiXCR, one entry per CDR3 protein. The table has approximately 300,000 distinct CDR3 sequences, approximately 13% seen once. This CDR3 spans 12 amino acids. Trimming took 2 bases from V and 6 from J, leaving 5 bases between them. The V gene's germline CDR1 is LNHNV and CDR2 YYDKDF (reference sequence). This clonotype was picked up a small number of times. Its antigen is still unknown. Sequenced material: CD4+ T cells sorted from PBMCs, taken 45 days after the yellow fever booster vaccination. The receptor was derived from a young man who received the YFV17D yellow fever vaccine. This rearrangement joins TRBV15 to TRBJ2-1, with D unresolved. The CDR3 coding sequence is TGTGCCACCAGCAGATCCACCAATGAGCAGTTCTTC. Translation: CATSRSTNEQFF.